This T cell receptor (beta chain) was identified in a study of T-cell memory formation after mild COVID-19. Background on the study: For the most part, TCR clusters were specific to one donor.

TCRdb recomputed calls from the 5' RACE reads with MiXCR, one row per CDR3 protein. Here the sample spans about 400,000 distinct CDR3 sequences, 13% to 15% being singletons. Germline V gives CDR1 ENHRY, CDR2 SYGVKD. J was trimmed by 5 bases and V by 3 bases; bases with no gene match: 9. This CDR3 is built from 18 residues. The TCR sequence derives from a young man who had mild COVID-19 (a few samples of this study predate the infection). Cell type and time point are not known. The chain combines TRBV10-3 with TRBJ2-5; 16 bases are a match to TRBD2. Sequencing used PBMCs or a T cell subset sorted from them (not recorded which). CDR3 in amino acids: CAISDSGTSGGARETQYF. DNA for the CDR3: TGTGCCATCAGTGATTCGGGGACTAGCGGGGGGGCCCGGGAGACCCAGTACTTC.